These 3 T cell receptor beta chains share one sample of origin, sequenced in a study of cytomegalovirus exposure and HLA in healthy donors. This PCR relied on a set of 60 Vbeta primers and 13 Jbeta primers. The protocol was immunoSEQ multiplex PCR, while the TCRdb copy is restricted to in-frame clones and leaves out a portion. This sample carries some 160,000 clones, approximately 78% of them seen once, and the ten largest clones take about 1.5%. Material for sequencing was PBMCs. The receptors shown here come from a male donor in good health and CMV-seronegative.

A note on this clone: At one end the junction does not follow the germline gene, possibly because of a read error. The chain couples TRBV7-2 to TRBJ1-3, with 7 bases lining up with TRBD1. Germline V lookup: CDR1 SGHTA, CDR2 FQGNSA. The length of the CDR3 is 18 residues. CDR3 sequence reads: CASSLVGGGSNSGNIIYF. CDR3 in DNA: TGTGCCAGCAGCTTAGTAGGGGGCGGCAGCAACTCTGGAAACATCATATATTTT.

A few counts support this clone. The chain uses TRBV5-5 and TRBJ1-4, with 7 bases that match TRBD1. The CDR3 totals 18 residues. J lost 0 bases, V lost 2 bases, and 10 bases had no gene match. Per germline, CDR1 SGHKS and CDR2 YYEKEE (reference sequence). CDR3 in DNA: TGTGCCAGCAGCTTCTCGACAGGGATTGGGTCAACTAATGAAAAACTGTTTTTT. Residues: CASSFSTGIGSTNEKLFF.

This chain joins TRBV9 and TRBJ2-5; 9 nucleotides match TRBD2. TRBJ2-7 matches the DNA end more closely, so the J call is doubtful. The CDR3 covers 14 residues. From germline, CDR1 is SGDLS and CDR2 YYNGEE. CDR3 protein: CASTPSGKSYEQYF. The CDR3 DNA reads as TGTGCCAGCACCCCTAGCGGGAAAAGCTACGAGCAGTACTTC.